Each of the 15 T cell receptor beta chains below was sequenced from the same sample in a study of T cell repertoires in cytomegalovirus infection. TCRdb itself ran the reads through MiXCR, one entry per CDR3 protein. The sample carries roughly 720,000 distinct CDR3 sequences, under 40% recorded once. Sequenced material: PBMCs. Source of these receptors: a human donor in good health (CMV status not recorded). Some clones in this sample may be carry-over from other donors' samples.

V gene TRBV7-2 combines with J gene TRBJ1-2; 8 nucleotides align to TRBD1. The CDR3 loop spans 14 amino acids. With V trimmed by 5 bases and J by 6 bases, 8 bases remained unmatched. The germline V gene encodes CDR1 SGHTA and CDR2 FQGNSA. For the CDR3, the DNA is TGTGCCAGCAGCCTGTTGGACAGGGTTGATGGCTACACCTTC. This sequence encodes CASSLLDRVDGYTF.

The J gene is TRBJ2-7, the V gene TRBV3-1; D tentatively reads TRBD1 or TRBD2 (5 bases each). CDR3 length: 16 residues. CDR1 LGHDT and CDR2 YNNKEL come from the germline V gene (reference sequence). V gave up 3 bases and J gave up 0 bases, with 15 bases separating them. The CDR3 DNA reads as TGTGCCAGCAGCCACCCAAGGGACGGTTACTCCTACGAGCAGTACTTC. This sequence encodes CASSHPRDGYSYEQYF.

This rearrangement joins TRBV29-1 to TRBJ2-6; no clear D gene. Germline V lookup: CDR1 SQVTM, CDR2 ANQGSEA. V was pared by 4 bases and J by 0 bases, with 7 bases between. CDR3 length: 14 amino acids. Here the CDR3 DNA reads TGCAGCGTTGTAATCAGCTCTGGGGCCAACGTCCTGACTTTC. Its protein is CSVVISSGANVLTF.

This clonotype was detected only once. The V and J genes are TRBV7-3 and TRBJ2-1; 8 nucleotides align to TRBD1. The CDR3 length is 15 residues. V lost 2 bases and J lost 5; bases outside the gene matches: 5. Germline V gene sequence: CDR1 SGHTA, CDR2 FQGTGA. This CDR3 is CASSLDRGTDNEQFF. In DNA, the CDR3 is TGTGCCAGCAGCTTAGACAGGGGTACAGACAATGAGCAGTTCTTC. Complete variable domain (other parts from reference TRBV7-3 and TRBJ2-1): GAGVSQTPSNKVTEKGKYVELRCDPISGHTALYWYRQSLGQGPEFLIYFQGTGAADDSGLPNDRFFAVRPEGSVSTLKIQRTERGDSAVYLCASSLDRGTDNEQFFGPGTRLTVL.

This clonotype appeared a few times. V and J are TRBV5-6 and TRBJ1-4; 11 nucleotides agree with TRBD1. The germline gives CDR1 SGHDT, CDR2 YYEEEE. J lost 7 bases, V lost 8 bases, and 7 bases had no gene match. The CDR3 loop spans 14 amino acids. The CDR3 nucleotides are TGTGCCAGTACCTTCGGGACAGGGGGTGAAAAACTGTTTTTT. This encodes CASTFGTGGEKLFF. Supplemented by reference TRBV5-6 and TRBJ1-4, the full variable domain reads DAGVTQSPTHLIKTRGQQVTLRCSPKSGHDTVSWYQQALGQGPQFIFQYYEEEERQRGNFPDRFSGHQFPNYSSELNVNALLLGDSALYLCASTFGTGGEKLFFGSGTQLSVL.

V and J are TRBV5-4 and TRBJ2-3; 15 bases fit TRBD2. CDR3 length: 17 amino acids. The junction had 4 bases not matched to a gene; V was cut back by 0 bases and J by 5 bases. CDR1 and CDR2 (germline): SGHNT, YYREEE (reference sequence). DNA for the CDR3: TGTGCCAGCAGCTTGGGGGGACTAGCGGGAGGAAGAGATACGCAGTATTTT. Translated, it gives CASSLGGLAGGRDTQYF.

The chain has TRBV5-1 and TRBJ2-5; D is uncertain. The V end was cut by 0 bases, the J end by 2 bases, with 8 bases between. The CDR3 totals 14 residues. The germline V gene encodes CDR1 SGHRS and CDR2 YFSETQ. In nucleotides, the CDR3 is TGCGCCAGCAGCTTGGGGAATTCACAAGAGACCCAGTACTTC. It translates to CASSLGNSQETQYF.

This clonotype has at least ten counts. The rearrangement joins TRBV7-2 to TRBJ1-2; D is uncertain. CDR1 is SGHTA, CDR2 FQGNSA, per germline. Trimming pared 1 base from V and 1 base from J, leaving 4 bases between. The CDR3 contains 13 residues. The DNA for the CDR3 is TGTGCCAGCAGCTTAGATAATAACTATGGCTACACCTTC. Translation: CASSLDNNYGYTF.

This clonotype was detected only a few times. This chain connects TRBV19 to TRBJ1-6; D call uncertain. The V and J ends lost 6 bases and 7 bases respectively, with 16 bases between them. The CDR3 is 15 amino acids. Germline-derived CDR1 and CDR2 are LNHDA and SQIVND (reference sequence). CDR3 region: CASSLREGSNSPLHF. CDR3 coding DNA: TGTGCCAGTAGCCTCCGGGAGGGAAGCAATTCACCCCTCCACTTT.

The chain carries TRBV11-2 and TRBJ2-5; 9 positions agree with TRBD2. With 2 bases clipped from V and 4 bases from J, the junction kept 8 bases outside the gene matches. CDR3 length: 16 amino acids. The V gene's germline CDR1 is SGHAT and CDR2 FQNNGV. The CDR3 loop is CASSLIAGAGLETQYF. As DNA, the CDR3 is TGTGCCAGCAGCTTAATAGCGGGAGCAGGTTTAGAGACCCAGTACTTC.

In this sample, this clonotype turned up a few times. The V and J genes are TRBV11-1 and TRBJ1-1; D gene unclear. Germline CDR1 SGHAT, CDR2 FQDESV (reference sequence). The germline V and J ends were trimmed by 5 bases and 2 bases, with 12 bases remaining between them. CDR3 size: 14 residues. CDR3: CASSLYWDNTEAFF. The CDR3 DNA follows: TGTGCCAGCAGCCTATACTGGGATAACACTGAAGCTTTCTTT.

This clonotype was observed a handful of times. V usage is TRBV2 and J usage is TRBJ1-1, with D unclear. Germline V lookup: CDR1 SNHLY, CDR2 FYNNEI. CDR3 size: 16 residues. V lost 6 bases to trimming and J lost 6 bases, with 23 bases between them. CDR3 DNA: TGTGCCAGCAGCGTAGGTGGAGGCCAGTACTCCGCTGAAGCTTTCTTT. The encoded protein is CASSVGGGQYSAEAFF.

The chain links TRBV7-9 to TRBJ2-5, with D perhaps TRBD2 (5 bases). The CDR3 has 18 amino acids. V shed 1 base and J shed 3 bases, with 21 bases lying between them. Per germline, CDR1 SEHNR and CDR2 FQNEAQ (reference sequence). DNA for the CDR3: TGTGCCAGCAGCTTAGTTGGTTCCGGGAACCCCTTTAAAGAGACCCAGTACTTC. Translated, it gives CASSLVGSGNPFKETQYF.

The V call is TRBV11-1, the J call TRBJ1-1; the D is unclear. V lost 8 bases, J lost 1 base, and 8 bases lay in between. CDR1 is SGHAT, CDR2 FQDESV, per germline (reference sequence). This CDR3 is built from 12 residues. CDR3 protein: CASRPGNTEAFF. The DNA of the CDR3 is TGTGCCAGCCGACCCGGGAACACTGAAGCTTTCTTT.

This clonotype was observed a handful of times. The chain has TRBV5-1 and TRBJ2-6, with D hard to call. The CDR3 is made up of 14 amino acids. CDR1 is SGHRS, CDR2 YFSETQ, per germline. V was clipped by 7 bases and J by 0 bases, with 8 bases between them. The CDR3 reads CASSITSGANVLTF. The CDR3 DNA follows: TGCGCCAGCTCCATCACCTCTGGGGCCAACGTCCTGACTTTC.